The 18 T cell receptor delta chains given below trace back to one sample, sequenced in a study of Vδ1+ human thymocytes. Study findings and constraints: Thymic TRG and TRD repertoires appeared highly polyclonal, with Gaussian CDR3 length distributions.

What these receptors recognize is not known. Sequences come from RNA converted to cDNA by reverse transcription. Multiplex PCR used pooled V-gene forward primers and a constant-region reverse primer to amplify CDR3s. TCRdb made new clone calls on the multiplex PCR reads using CATT. This sample has about 75,000 delta-chain clones; around 32% occur once, and the top ten carry 0.2% to 0.3%. The specimen was Vdelta1+ gamma-delta thymocytes from the thymus. This sample's subset: FACS-sorted CD3+ TCRalphabeta- TCRVdelta1+ TCRVdelta2- thymocytes. The source is a boy younger than two who had congenital heart surgery.

The V call is TRDV1, the J call TRDJ1, with D possibly TRDD3 on 6 matching bases. V was clipped by 0 bases and J by 3 bases, with 26 bases between them. The CDR3 loop spans 20 amino acids. Germline-derived CDR1 and CDR2 are TSWWSYY and QGS. The CDR3 sequence is CALGELPPTTVLGGADKLIF. DNA of the CDR3: TGTGCTCTTGGGGAACTTCCGCCAACTACCGTACTGGGAGGGGCCGATAAACTCATCTTT.

A note on this clone: The sample contains more than one DNA sequence encoding this CDR3. This chain links TRDV2 with TRDJ1, with 10 positions matching TRDD3. J was trimmed by 0 bases and V by 9 bases; bases with no gene match: 6. The CDR3 is 14 residues long. Looked up from germline, CDR1 is GEAIGNYY and CDR2 is EKD. The CDR3 sequence is CATYWGIYTDKLIF. The CDR3, as DNA: TGTGCCACTTACTGGGGGATCTACACCGATAAACTCATCTTT.

The J gene is TRDJ1, the V gene TRDV1; D uncertain. The CDR3 covers 18 residues. V was trimmed by 1 base and J by 0 bases, leaving 18 bases between them. Germline V lookup: CDR1 TSWWSYY, CDR2 QGS. CDR3 region: CALGEPSLIRSYTDKLIF. CDR3 nucleotides: TGTGCTCTTGGGGAACCTTCTCTTATCCGCTCGTACACCGATAAACTCATCTTT.

Only a few counts were recorded for this clone. The chain joins TRDV1 to TRDJ1, with TRDD3 as a possible D gene (10 bases). Trimming removed 1 base at V and 0 bases at J, with 33 bases between. The V gene's germline CDR1 is TSWWSYY and CDR2 QGS. The length of the CDR3 is 23 residues. The CDR3 protein is CALGEHIPSYRGDTAKDTDKLIF. The CDR3 DNA is TGTGCTCTTGGGGAACATATACCTTCCTACAGGGGGGATACGGCGAAAGACACCGATAAACTCATCTTT.

The chain couples TRDV1 to TRDJ1, with D perhaps TRDD3 (8 bases). The germline gives CDR1 TSWWSYY, CDR2 QGS. V gave up 3 bases and J gave up 4 bases, with 33 bases separating them. This CDR3 contains 21 residues. DNA for the CDR3: TGTGCTCTTGGGGACAATTTCCTACGGCTACTGGGGGCCCCCCTTGTCGATAAACTCATCTTT. This gives the protein CALGDNFLRLLGAPLVDKLIF.

This clone was counted a few times. The V call is TRDV1, the J call TRDJ1; unclear D gene. This CDR3 is built from 12 residues. V was clipped by 9 bases and J by 0 bases, with 8 bases between them. Germline values: CDR1 TSWWSYY, CDR2 QGS. CDR3 amino acids: CALGRYTDKLIF. Written as DNA, the CDR3 is TGTGCTCTGGGACGGTACACCGATAAACTCATCTTT.

Only one count was recorded for this clone. The chain is built from TRDV1 and TRDJ1; 12 positions agree with TRDD3. V shed 9 bases, J shed 3 bases, and the junction held 11 bases outside the gene matches. CDR1 and CDR2 (germline): TSWWSYY, QGS. This CDR3 region has 16 residues. CDR3 in amino acids: CALDSYAGGYADKLIF. CDR3 sequence (DNA): TGTGCTCTGGACTCCTACGCTGGGGGATACGCCGATAAACTCATCTTT.

V is TRDV1 and J is TRDJ1; TRDD3 agrees at 11 bases. The length of the CDR3 is 24 residues. In germline, CDR1 is TSWWSYY, CDR2 QGS. The junction had 28 bases not matched to a gene; V was cut back by 4 bases and J by 0 bases. The CDR3 nucleotides are TGTGCTCTTGGGGGGGCCTTTCCTACCCTGCTGTTGGGGGATACGCGAAGGTACACCGATAAACTCATCTTT. The encoded protein is CALGGAFPTLLLGDTRRYTDKLIF.

This rearrangement joins TRDV2 to TRDJ3; 12 nucleotides match TRDD3. J gave up 1 base and V 0 bases, and 3 bases lay outside the gene matches. CDR1 GEAIGNYY and CDR2 EKD come from the germline V gene. The CDR3 sequence is 19 residues long. The CDR3 sequence: CACDTPWGIRSWDTRQMFF. As DNA, the CDR3 is TGTGCCTGTGACACCCCCTGGGGGATACGGTCCTGGGACACCCGACAGATGTTTTTC.

Comment on this clone: Other DNA sequences within the sample encode an identical CDR3. The chain combines TRDV1 with TRDJ1; TRDD3 is a possible D gene (6 bases). The ends were cut back, 5 bases at V and 1 base at J, with 26 bases in the middle. CDR3 size: 19 residues. CDR1 and CDR2 from the germline V gene are TSWWSYY and QGS. CDR3 in amino acids: CALGKKKGDTLLGTDKLIF. CDR3 nucleotides: TGTGCTCTTGGGAAAAAGAAGGGTGATACGCTGCTGGGCACCGATAAACTCATCTTT.

The chain combines TRDV1 with TRDJ1; D uncertain. V was pared by 5 bases and J by 0 bases, with 28 bases between. This CDR3 has 20 residues. Germline loops: CDR1 TSWWSYY, CDR2 QGS. Written as DNA, the CDR3 is TGTGCTCTTGGGCATCCCAGGAGGGGCTTTCCCGACCCGTACACCGATAAACTCATCTTT. It translates to CALGHPRRGFPDPYTDKLIF.

V gene TRDV1 combines with J gene TRDJ1; a possible D gene is TRDD3 (5 bases). V was clipped by 9 bases and J by 7 bases, with 18 bases between them. There are 13 residues in the CDR3. From germline, CDR1 is TSWWSYY and CDR2 QGS. CDR3 in DNA: TGTGCTCTGGGGAGGTTGGGCCTCGGTAAACTCATCTTT. It encodes CALGRLGLGKLIF.

The V and J genes are TRDV1 and TRDJ1; TRDD3 matches at 7 bases. The CDR3 is made up of 15 amino acids. Germline V CDR1 and CDR2: TSWWSYY, QGS. Losses at the gene ends were 1 base for V and 9 bases for J; bases not matched to a gene: 11. CDR3 residues: CALGEPSGDRPELIF. The CDR3 coding sequence is TGTGCTCTTGGGGAACCCTCCGGGGATAGGCCGGAACTCATCTTT.

V gene TRDV1 combines with J gene TRDJ1; D may be TRDD3 (7 bases). V lost 2 bases, J lost 6 bases, and 25 bases lay in between. Germline V gives CDR1 TSWWSYY, CDR2 QGS. CDR3 length: 18 residues. The CDR3 sequence is CALGENPSEYWGPYKLIF. The DNA of the CDR3 is TGTGCTCTTGGGGAAAACCCTTCCGAATACTGGGGCCCTTATAAACTCATCTTT.

In the case of this clone: This specimen includes other DNA sequences encoding the same CDR3. The V and J genes are TRDV1 and TRDJ1; D may match TRDD2 or TRDD3 (7 bases each). Germline CDR1 and CDR2: TSWWSYY and QGS. The CDR3 is made up of 20 amino acids. Trimming cost V 7 bases and J 3 bases, with 33 bases left between them. The CDR3 DNA sequence: TGTGCTCTTGCCCCCCTTCCTCGAGTTGGGGGGATCCCCTCGGCCGATAAACTCATCTTT. Residues: CALAPLPRVGGIPSADKLIF.

V and J are TRDV2 and TRDJ3, with D maybe TRDD3 (5 bases). The V end was cut by 0 bases, the J end by 0 bases, with 8 bases between. The CDR3 covers 17 residues. Germline V gene data show CDR1 as GEAIGNYY and CDR2 as EKD. CDR3 nucleotides: TGTGCCTGTGACACCGAGGGGAGCTCCTGGGACACCCGACAGATGTTTTTC. Its translation: CACDTEGSSWDTRQMFF.

Concerning this clone: Other DNA sequences of this sample code for an identical CDR3. V is TRDV1 and J is TRDJ1; 10 bases fit TRDD3. Losses at the gene ends were 0 bases for V and 0 bases for J; bases not matched to a gene: 19. The CDR3 sequence is 22 residues long. CDR1 and CDR2 from the germline V gene are TSWWSYY and QGS. The CDR3 DNA reads TGTGCTCTTGGGGAACTAGGGAGGGACCCCTGGGGGATATTCCTCTACACCGATAAACTCATCTTT. Its protein product is CALGELGRDPWGIFLYTDKLIF.

The genes are TRDV1 and TRDJ1; the D gene is possibly TRDD3 (6 bases). V lost 4 bases and J lost 4, with 31 bases in between. This CDR3 is built from 20 residues. Germline CDR1 TSWWSYY, CDR2 QGS. The CDR3 nucleotides are TGTGCTCTTGGGGTCATGGGGGCCTACCGACATGAGGGCAAGAACGATAAACTCATCTTT. It is translated as CALGVMGAYRHEGKNDKLIF.